This T cell receptor beta chain was found in a study of cytomegalovirus exposure and HLA in healthy donors. Study-wide points: An analysis done earlier found most TCR beta V segments productive about 87% or about 30% of the time. In a later analysis, specific HLA alleles were associated with 16,000 or so TCR beta sequences at a 0.05 false discovery rate.

Researchers ran the PCR with 60 Vbeta and 13 Jbeta primers. The repertoire was sequenced with immunoSEQ multiplex PCR; TCRdb's copy has only in-frame clones and lacks some. The profile shows roughly 250,000 clones, about four fifths of them singletons. For this clone: Its antigen is not known.

The CDR3 is 13 amino acids. The germline V and J ends were trimmed by 6 bases and 4 bases, with 13 bases remaining between them. CDR1 and CDR2 from the germline V gene are MDHEN and SYDVKM. The source is a girl aged 2 to 10 in good health and CMV-seronegative. The sequenced material came from PBMCs. The genes are TRBV28 and TRBJ2-7; possibly TRBD2 for D (5 bases). The DNA for the CDR3 is TGTGCCAGCAGGTTACAGCGCGGGTACGAGCAGTACTTC. Protein sequence: CASRLQRGYEQYF.